One and the same sample provided the 3 T cell receptor beta chains below, sequenced in a study of spatial heterogeneity in lung cancer. Indicated time point: sample taken at primary tumor resection. MiXCR, run by TCRdb on the 5' RACE reads, gives a single entry per CDR3 protein. The repertoire includes fewer than 3,000 distinct CDR3 sequences, roughly 18% of them detected once, and 15% to 20% sits in the top ten. The specimen was normal lung tissue next to the tumor, collected at surgery. The receptors shown here come from a male donor with early-stage non-small cell lung cancer.

By sample fraction, this clonotype is medium-sized (0.01 to 0.1%). J is TRBJ2-2 and V is TRBV20-1; TRBD1 might be the D (5 bases). V shed 6 bases and J shed 1 base, with 9 bases lying between them. The germline V gene has CDR1 DFQATT and CDR2 SNEGSKA (reference sequence). The CDR3 spans 13 residues. The CDR3 DNA reads TGCAGTGCCCACGGACAGAACACCGGGGAGCTGTTTTTT. It codes for CSAHGQNTGELFF.

This chain links TRBV5-1 with TRBJ1-1; 9 nucleotides match TRBD1. Germline V lookup: CDR1 SGHRS, CDR2 YFSETQ. After removal of 2 bases from V and 1 base from J, the junction contained 12 bases not matched to a gene. CDR3 length equals 18 residues. The CDR3 DNA reads TGCGCCAGCAGCTTTGGGGCCGGGACAGGGTCAGGGAACACTGAAGCTTTCTTT. It encodes CASSFGAGTGSGNTEAFF.

This clonotype is medium-sized (0.01 to 0.1%) within its sample. This chain uses TRBV11-2 with TRBJ2-7; D call uncertain. This CDR3 comprises 13 residues. Germline V gene data show CDR1 as SGHAT and CDR2 as FQNNGV. Deletions cut 5 bases from V and 6 bases from J, with 14 bases between. CDR3 bases: TGTGCCAGCAGCGTAACGTCGTTGGGCGAGCAGTACTTC. Translating gives CASSVTSLGEQYF.